This TCR beta chain was sequenced in a study of T-cell memory formation after mild COVID-19. Study-wide context: Largely donor-specific sequence clusters came from two donors.

V was clipped by 7 bases and J by 2 bases; unmatched bases: 7. CDR3 length: 14 amino acids. Germline CDR1 reads SGHTA; CDR2 reads FQGNSA. With constant-segment primers, 5'RACE yielded cDNA libraries of TCR alpha and TCR beta that carried sample barcodes and UMIs. One entry per CDR3 protein results from TCRdb running MiXCR on the 5' RACE reads. The data contain around 470,000 distinct CDR3 sequences, over 15% of them singletons. A word on this clonotype: The antigen is unknown.

Study-wide points: Pre-infection memory contained some responding clones, which suggested that cross-reactive memory had joined.

The clonotype was recovered from an adult woman who had mild COVID-19 (a few samples of this study predate the infection). Cell type and time point are not known. Material for sequencing was PBMCs or a T cell subset sorted from them (not recorded which). This chain joins TRBV7-2 and TRBJ2-7; 8 bases agree with TRBD1. CDR3 nucleotide sequence: TGTGCCAGCACCATGGGACAGGTAGCCTACGAGCAGTACTTC. Residues: CASTMGQVAYEQYF.